Shown below are 24 T cell receptor beta chains from a single sample sequenced in a study of cytomegalovirus exposure and HLA in healthy donors. Primers included in the PCR were 60 Vbeta and 13 Jbeta primers. Here immunoSEQ multiplex PCR was the method, and the copy in TCRdb shows in-frame clones only, minus some. The sample's table shows 68,000 or so clones. Sequenced material: PBMCs. Receptor source: a female donor in good health and CMV-seropositive.

The chain combines TRBV27 with TRBJ2-5; D gene uncertain. Per germline, CDR1 MNHEY and CDR2 SMNVEV (reference sequence). The CDR3 is made up of 13 amino acids. V was shortened by 3 bases and J by 2 bases, with 7 bases between the two germline ends. The CDR3, as DNA: TGTGCCAGCAGTTTGGGCCGGCAAGAGACCCAGTACTTC. This translates into CASSLGRQETQYF.

In DNA, the CDR3 is TGTGCCAGCAGTTTATCAAGAGGCTCTGGAAACACCATATATTTT. Translated: CASSLSRGSGNTIYF. V usage is TRBV27 and J usage is TRBJ1-3; D is ambiguous. V lost 0 bases, J lost 0 bases, and 6 bases lay in between. Germline V gene lookup returns CDR1 MNHEY and CDR2 SMNVEV (reference sequence). The CDR3 sequence is 15 residues long.

V and J are TRBV27 and TRBJ1-5, with D possibly TRBD1 on 5 matching bases. V gave up 2 bases and J gave up 6 bases, with 8 bases separating them. This CDR3 spans 13 amino acids. From germline, CDR1 is MNHEY and CDR2 SMNVEV (reference sequence). The DNA for the CDR3 is TGTGCCAGCAGTTTAAACACAGGTCAGCCCCAGCATTTT. Protein: CASSLNTGQPQHF.

The V and J genes are TRBV6-5 and TRBJ1-1, with D hard to call. The ends were cut back, 5 bases at V and 11 bases at J, with 21 bases in the middle. The germline V gene encodes CDR1 MNHEY and CDR2 SVGAGI. CDR3 length equals 14 residues. CDR3 nucleotide sequence: TGTGCCAGCAGTCCAGGAGGTATTAACGGGTTCGCTTTCTTT. It yields the protein CASSPGGINGFAFF.

The CDR3 spells CASSEDLTDTQYF. DNA of the CDR3: TGTGCCAGCAGTGAAGACTTAACAGATACGCAGTATTTT. The chain is built from TRBV2 and TRBJ2-3; D unclear. The CDR3 sequence is 13 residues long. Germline V CDR1 and CDR2: SNHLY, FYNNEI. Trimming shortened V by 1 base and J by 3 bases, and 5 bases separated the two germline ends.

This chain connects TRBV7-9 to TRBJ2-3, with 9 positions matching TRBD1. CDR3 length equals 19 residues. Germline trimming cut 5 bases from V and 4 bases from J; bases unmatched to any gene: 19. Germline V gene data show CDR1 as SEHNR and CDR2 as FQNEAQ (reference sequence). The CDR3 DNA sequence: TGTGCCAGCAGCCCCCGGGACAGGGACGGTAAGGTATCGGCAGATACGCAGTATTTT. Translating gives CASSPRDRDGKVSADTQYF.

J is TRBJ1-3 and V is TRBV7-9, with TRBD1 identical over 7 bases. V lost 6 bases and J lost 1; bases outside the gene matches: 18. Germline CDR1 and CDR2: SEHNR and FQNEAQ (reference sequence). The CDR3 has 19 residues. The CDR3: CASRPLLGTENESGNTIYF. For the CDR3, the DNA is TGTGCCAGCAGACCCCTCCTCGGGACAGAGAATGAGTCTGGAAACACCATATATTTT.

V gene TRBV18 combines with J gene TRBJ2-2, with no clear D. Trimming took off 6 bases at V and 2 bases at J, with 13 bases between the two ends. This CDR3 contains 15 residues. Germline V gene sequence: CDR1 KGHSH, CDR2 LQKENI. In DNA form, the CDR3 reads TGTGCCAGCTCCCCCCGCGAGGATAACACCGGGGAGCTGTTTTTT. Protein product: CASSPREDNTGELFF.

The chain combines TRBV2 with TRBJ1-1, with a weak D call TRBD1 (6 bases). The CDR3 runs to 14 residues. CDR1 SNHLY and CDR2 FYNNEI come from the germline V gene. V was clipped by 7 bases and J by 1 base, with 13 bases between them. The CDR3 DNA reads TGTGCCAGCAACCTAGGGACATGGAACACTGAAGCTTTCTTT. Protein: CASNLGTWNTEAFF.

The rearrangement links TRBV23-1 to TRBJ2-7; 9 positions agree with TRBD1. Being an ORF, TRBV23-1 has a function that is uncertain. The V and J ends lost 4 bases and 3 bases, in that order; junction bases with no gene match: 10. The CDR3 sequence is 16 residues long. This CDR3 is CASSRFPGQGCYEQYF. The CDR3 bases are TGCGCCAGCAGTCGATTTCCGGGACAGGGATGCTACGAGCAGTACTTC.

The rearrangement uses TRBV5-1 and TRBJ2-3; TRBD1 matches 11 bases. Germline CDR1 and CDR2: SGHRS and YFSETQ. CDR3 length: 16 residues. V lost 4 bases to trimming and J lost 0 bases; unmatched junction nucleotides: 4. CDR3 amino acids: CASSAGDRGSTDTQYF. In nucleotides, the CDR3 is TGCGCCAGCAGCGCCGGGGACAGGGGGAGCACAGATACGCAGTATTTT.

The chain recombines TRBV10-3 with TRBJ2-7; the match to TRBD2 covers 12 bases. The germline gives CDR1 ENHRY, CDR2 SYGVKD. V shed 2 bases and J 1 base; nucleotides not matched to a gene: 0. CDR3 length: 15 residues. Written as DNA, the CDR3 is TGTGCCATCAGTGAGGGACTAGCGGGATCCTACGAGCAGTACTTC. Encoded protein: CAISEGLAGSYEQYF.

The CDR3 DNA is TGTGCCAGCAGCCCGCACGGGGGAACGGGAACTGAAGCTTTCTTT. Translation: CASSPHGGTGTEAFF. V usage is TRBV5-6 and J usage is TRBJ1-1, with D perhaps TRBD1 (5 bases). The ends were cut back, 4 bases at V and 5 bases at J, with 18 bases in the middle. The CDR3 is 15 residues long. Germline values: CDR1 SGHDT, CDR2 YYEEEE.

This chain connects TRBV9 to TRBJ2-3; D might be TRBD2 (7 bases). The V end was cut by 0 bases, the J end by 7 bases, with 18 bases between. The CDR3 is 16 residues long. Germline CDR1 and CDR2: SGDLS and YYNGEE. CDR3: CASSVVRGGPMNTQYF. The CDR3 bases are TGTGCCAGCAGCGTAGTTCGCGGGGGCCCCATGAATACGCAGTATTTT. The full variable domain, in which reference TRBV9 and TRBJ2-3 provide the parts outside the CDR3, is DSGVTQTPKHLITATGQRVTLRCSPRSGDLSVYWYQQSLDQGLQFLIQYYNGEERAKGNILERFSAQQFPDLHSELNLSSLELGDSALYFCASSVVRGGPMNTQYFGPGTRLTVL.

The chain uses TRBV4-3 and TRBJ2-3; D is perhaps TRBD1 (6 bases). This CDR3 has 15 amino acids. The germline gives CDR1 LGHNA, CDR2 YSLEER. Trimming removed 5 bases from V and 3 bases from J, with 15 bases in between. In DNA form, the CDR3 reads TGCGCCAGCAGCGACGGTACGAGGGGGACAGATACGCAGTATTTT. It encodes CASSDGTRGTDTQYF.

V is TRBV28 and J is TRBJ2-7; 9 bases align to TRBD2. Germline assignment: CDR1 MDHEN and CDR2 SYDVKM. CDR3 length: 17 amino acids. J was trimmed by 1 base and V by 5 bases; bases with no gene match: 12. The CDR3: CASSTALLTSGSYEQYF. CDR3 nucleotide sequence: TGTGCCAGCAGTACTGCCCTGTTGACTAGCGGTTCCTACGAGCAGTACTTC. Combining the CDR3 with reference TRBV28 and TRBJ2-7 gives the whole variable domain DVKVTQSSRYLVKRTGEKVFLECVQDMDHENMFWYRQDPGLGLRLIYFSYDVKMKEKGDIPEGYSVSREKKERFSLILESASTNQTSMYLCASSTALLTSGSYEQYFGPGTRLTVT.

The rearrangement joins TRBV12-5 to TRBJ2-2, with D perhaps TRBD2 (6 bases). Germline V CDR1 and CDR2: LGHNT, FRNRAP. Trimming removed 6 bases from V and 6 bases from J, with 8 bases in between. This CDR3 spans 12 amino acids. DNA of the CDR3: TGTGCTAGTGGCACGGGGGCCGGGGAGCTGTTTTTT. As protein: CASGTGAGELFF.

The V and J genes are TRBV10-3 and TRBJ2-5; tentative D call: TRBD2 (5 bases). The germline V gene encodes CDR1 ENHRY and CDR2 SYGVKD. Trimming took off 0 bases at V and 4 bases at J, with 6 bases between the two ends. The CDR3 is 13 amino acids. CDR3 DNA sequence: TGTGCCATCAGTGAGTCGGCGGGAGAGACCCAGTACTTC. Its protein is CAISESAGETQYF.

This sequence joins TRBV2 and TRBJ1-3; 8 bases are shared with TRBD1. The CDR3 contains 15 residues. CDR1 and CDR2 from the germline V gene are SNHLY and FYNNEI. The J segment lost 3 bases and the V segment lost 6 bases, leaving 7 bases of the junction unmatched. The CDR3 here is CASRGPGGFGNTIYF. The CDR3, as DNA: TGTGCCAGCAGGGGCCCAGGGGGCTTTGGAAACACCATATATTTT.

V is TRBV29-1 and J is TRBJ2-3; D not certain. Germline V gene sequence: CDR1 SQVTM, CDR2 ANQGSEA. The CDR3 totals 13 residues. V lost 2 bases and J lost 0, with 6 bases in between. CDR3 DNA: TGCAGCGTTGAATCCGAGAGCACAGATACGCAGTATTTT. Its translation is CSVESESTDTQYF.

The gene calls are TRBV5-4 and TRBJ2-1; 10 nucleotides align to TRBD2. Per germline, CDR1 SGHNT and CDR2 YYREEE (reference sequence). Trimming removed 1 base from V and 10 bases from J; junction bases left unmatched: 5. The CDR3 length is 14 residues. The CDR3 DNA reads as TGTGCCAGCAGCTTGCTAGCGGGAGCTAGAGAGCAGTTCTTC. It encodes CASSLLAGAREQFF.

The chain employs TRBV18 and TRBJ1-2; 8 nucleotides agree with TRBD1. The V and J ends lost 3 bases and 3 bases, in that order; junction bases with no gene match: 9. This CDR3 has 16 amino acids. Per the germline V gene, CDR1 is KGHSH and CDR2 is LQKENI. This CDR3 reads CASSPFPGGADYGYTF. The CDR3 nucleotides read TGTGCCAGCTCACCGTTTCCAGGGGGCGCGGACTATGGCTACACCTTC. Supplemented by reference TRBV18 and TRBJ1-2, the full variable domain reads NAGVMQNPRHLVRRRGQEARLRCSPMKGHSHVYWYRQLPEEGLKFMVYLQKENIIDESGMPKERFSAEFPKEGPSILRIQQVVRGDSAAYFCASSPFPGGADYGYTFGSGTRLTVV.

CDR3 nucleotide sequence: TGCGCCAGCAGCTATGACAGGGACGAGCAGTTCTTC. Amino acids: CASSYDRDEQFF. This chain links TRBV5-1 with TRBJ2-1; 7 positions agree with TRBD1. The CDR3 runs 12 residues. CDR1 and CDR2 from the germline V gene are SGHRS and YFSETQ. V shed 3 bases and J 10 bases; nucleotides not matched to a gene: 4.

The chain has TRBV6-5 and TRBJ2-5; possible D gene TRBD2, 6 bases. The J call may not be correct, given that the DNA end is closer to TRBJ2-7. Germline V gives CDR1 MNHEY, CDR2 SVGAGI. The CDR3 totals 13 residues. The CDR3 DNA reads as TGTGCCAGCAGTTATGTTCCGGGGGACGAGCAGTACTTC. Translation: CASSYVPGDEQYF.